The 28 T cell receptor beta chains presented below share a single source sample, sequenced in a study of blood T cell repertoires in COVID-19. Sequencing was performed with immunoSEQ multiplex PCR; in TCRdb, only in-frame clones are kept and a portion is missing. This sample carries approximately 290,000 clones, 75% to 95% of them seen once, and the ten largest clones take about 1.1%. Sequenced material: PBMCs or T cells enriched from blood (not recorded which). The receptors shown here come from a woman aged 25 to 39 who had recovered from COVID-19.

This rearrangement joins TRBV15 to TRBJ2-3; 9 nucleotides line up with TRBD1. The V gene end was trimmed by 3 bases and the J gene end by 1 base; junction bases not matched to a gene: 2. Germline V gene lookup returns CDR1 LNHNV and CDR2 YYDKDF (reference sequence). The CDR3 consists of 15 residues. CDR3 DNA sequence: TGTGCCACCAGCAGGGACAGGGGCCGCACAGATACGCAGTATTTT. This gives the protein CATSRDRGRTDTQYF.

The chain links TRBV25-1 to TRBJ1-1; tentative D call: TRBD1 (5 bases). CDR1 MGHDK and CDR2 SYGVNS come from the germline V gene. V lost 4 bases, J lost 3 bases, and 12 bases lay in between. This CDR3 region has 14 residues. The CDR3 protein is CASSAGGGYTEAFF. For the CDR3, the DNA is TGTGCCAGCAGTGCCGGGGGGGGGTACACTGAAGCTTTCTTT.

This clone was picked up many times. The V gene is TRBV10-1, the J gene TRBJ2-3; D possibly corresponds to TRBD2 (6 bases). The germline gives CDR1 WNHNN, CDR2 SYGVQD (reference sequence). The CDR3 covers 13 residues. Deletions cut 5 bases from V and 5 bases from J, with 11 bases between. The CDR3 protein is CASSRDSQDTQYF. The CDR3 DNA reads TGCGCCAGCAGTCGGGACTCGCAAGATACGCAGTATTTT.

The chain's CDR3 is CASSSATGTENTEAFF. The CDR3 DNA reads as TGTGCCAGCAGCTCCGCGACCGGGACAGAGAACACTGAAGCTTTCTTT. V and J are TRBV7-3 and TRBJ1-1; 7 bases are a match to TRBD1. V lost 4 bases to trimming and J lost 1 base; unmatched junction nucleotides: 9. CDR1 SGHTA and CDR2 FQGTGA come from the germline V gene. The CDR3 contains 16 residues.

The chain combines TRBV7-9 with TRBJ1-6; possible D gene TRBD1, 6 bases. V was cut by 4 bases and J by 5 bases, with 15 bases left in between. Germline CDR1 reads SEHNR; CDR2 reads FQNEAQ (reference sequence). This CDR3 is 16 amino acids long. The CDR3 DNA reads as TGTGCCAGCAGCTCTACAGGGATTTCGGATAATTCACCCCTCCACTTT. The encoded protein is CASSSTGISDNSPLHF.

The chain links TRBV4-1 to TRBJ1-6, with 8 bases identical to TRBD1. Germline assignment: CDR1 MGHRA and CDR2 YSYEKL. With 4 bases clipped from V and 9 bases from J, the junction kept 5 bases outside the gene matches. There are 14 residues in the CDR3. The chain's CDR3 is CASSLEQGVSPLHF. Here the CDR3 DNA reads TGCGCCAGCAGCCTGGAACAGGGGGTTTCACCCCTCCACTTT.

The rearrangement links TRBV15 to TRBJ2-1; 7 bases match TRBD2. The CDR3 runs 15 residues. Germline V CDR1 and CDR2: LNHNV, YYDKDF (reference sequence). The junction had 10 bases not matched to a gene; V was cut back by 5 bases and J by 6 bases. CDR3 region: CATSGLGTTLNEQFF. CDR3 nucleotides: TGTGCCACCAGCGGTTTAGGGACTACACTCAATGAGCAGTTCTTC.

V gene TRBV19 combines with J gene TRBJ2-1; 8 bases fit TRBD2. CDR1 and CDR2 from the germline V gene are LNHDA and SQIVND (reference sequence). The CDR3 contains 14 residues. V shed 3 bases, J shed 9 bases, and the junction held 7 bases outside the gene matches. As DNA, the CDR3 is TGTGCCAGTAGTATCCAGCGGGAGTCCACTGAGCAGTTCTTC. Protein: CASSIQRESTEQFF.

The rearrangement links TRBV10-3 to TRBJ1-4, with D maybe TRBD1 (5 bases). V was shortened by 4 bases and J by 7 bases, with 10 bases between the two germline ends. Germline V CDR1 and CDR2: ENHRY, SYGVKD. The CDR3 consists of 13 residues. Written as DNA, the CDR3 is TGTGCCATCAGTGCAGGGAATGGTGAAAAACTGTTTTTT. The encoded protein is CAISAGNGEKLFF.

The V gene is TRBV24-1, the J gene TRBJ2-1; no clear D. Trimming removed 0 bases from V and 8 bases from J, with 10 bases in between. CDR3 size: 14 residues. The germline CDR1 and CDR2 sequences are KGHDR and SFDVKD. CDR3 sequence: CATSDLFRLDEQFF. As DNA, the CDR3 is TGTGCCACCAGTGATTTGTTCCGGCTAGATGAGCAGTTCTTC.

This chain connects TRBV28 to TRBJ2-2, with D perhaps matching TRBD2 (5 bases). The CDR3 totals 16 residues. Looked up from germline, CDR1 is MDHEN and CDR2 is SYDVKM. Trimming took 6 bases from V and 2 from J, leaving 16 bases between them. Here the CDR3 reads CASRIARLDNTGELFF. In nucleotides, the CDR3 is TGTGCCAGCAGAATAGCGAGACTCGACAACACCGGGGAGCTGTTTTTT. Full variable domain (rest looked up from reference TRBV28 and TRBJ2-2): DVKVTQSSRYLVKRTGEKVFLECVQDMDHENMFWYRQDPGLGLRLIYFSYDVKMKEKGDIPEGYSVSREKKERFSLILESASTNQTSMYLCASRIARLDNTGELFFGEGSRLTVL.

The chain combines TRBV24-1 with TRBJ2-7, with 7 nucleotides matching TRBD1. The CDR3 is made up of 14 amino acids. The V gene's germline CDR1 is KGHDR and CDR2 SFDVKD. The V segment lost 3 bases and the J segment 2 bases; nucleotides outside the gene matches: 3. DNA for the CDR3: TGTGCCACCAGTGATACAGGGGCCCCCTACGAGCAGTACTTC. Amino acids: CATSDTGAPYEQYF.

The CDR3 region has the DNA TGTGCCAGCAGTTACAGAGACGAGCAGTACTTC. It is translated as CASSYRDEQYF. The rearrangement uses TRBV6-5 and TRBJ2-7; the D is unclear. V was shortened by 2 bases and J by 5 bases, with 4 bases between the two germline ends. This CDR3 has 11 amino acids. Germline CDR1 is MNHEY and CDR2 is SVGAGI.

The chain uses TRBV5-6 and TRBJ1-2, with 7 nucleotides matching TRBD1. The CDR3 extends over 15 amino acids. J gave up 6 bases and V 4 bases, and 12 bases lay outside the gene matches. Germline values: CDR1 SGHDT, CDR2 YYEEEE. The CDR3 here is CASSPGKRGRDGYTF. The CDR3 DNA reads TGTGCCAGCAGCCCCGGAAAAAGGGGGCGCGATGGCTACACCTTC.

The rearrangement links TRBV25-1 to TRBJ2-1; perhaps TRBD1 as D (5 bases). This CDR3 has 15 amino acids. V lost 4 bases to trimming and J lost 0 bases, with 10 bases between them. Germline lookup yields CDR1 MGHDK and CDR2 SYGVNS. The CDR3 reads CASSGGRSSYNEQFF. The DNA for the CDR3 is TGTGCCAGCAGTGGGGGCAGGAGCTCCTACAATGAGCAGTTCTTC.

This clone was seen only a few times. The gene calls are TRBV30 and TRBJ1-5; 8 bases map to TRBD1. CDR1 and CDR2 (germline): GTSNPN, SVGIG (reference sequence). The ends lost 5 bases at V and 3 bases at J; junction bases unmatched: 3. This CDR3 contains 13 residues. The CDR3 nucleotides read TGTGCCTGGGCGGGACAGGACAATCAGCCCCAGCATTTT. It is translated as CAWAGQDNQPQHF. Drawing the rest from reference TRBV30 and TRBJ1-5, the complete variable domain is SQTIHQWPATLVQPVGSPLSLECTVEGTSNPNLYWYRQAAGRGLQLLFYSVGIGQISSEVPQNLSASRPQDRQFILSSKKLLLSDSGFYLCAWAGQDNQPQHFGDGTRLSIL.

This clone appeared once. V is TRBV24-1 and J is TRBJ2-3; 8 bases align to TRBD1. V shed 9 bases and J 1 base; nucleotides not matched to a gene: 8. CDR1 is KGHDR and CDR2 is SFDVKD in the germline V gene. This CDR3 is 15 amino acids long. This chain's CDR3 is CATSLSGGRTDTQYF. The CDR3 DNA reads as TGTGCCACCTCCCTCTCAGGGGGCCGCACAGATACGCAGTATTTT.

This sequence joins TRBV5-4 and TRBJ2-3; tentatively, D is TRBD2 (5 bases). With 4 bases removed from V and 2 bases from J, the gap between germline ends came to 11 bases. The CDR3 sequence is 14 residues long. Germline loops: CDR1 SGHNT, CDR2 YYREEE (reference sequence). The chain's CDR3 is CASSPRTDTDTQYF. For the CDR3, the DNA is TGTGCCAGCAGCCCAAGGACTGACACAGATACGCAGTATTTT.

This chain connects TRBV6-5 to TRBJ2-7, with a tentative D call TRBD2 (5 bases). Germline V gene sequence: CDR1 MNHEY, CDR2 SVGAGI. Trimming pared 5 bases from V and 7 bases from J, leaving 12 bases between. The CDR3 consists of 12 residues. The CDR3 DNA sequence: TGTGCCAGCAGTAACGACTATTCGGAGCAGTACTTC. It encodes CASSNDYSEQYF.

The rearrangement uses TRBV20-1 and TRBJ1-1; D call uncertain. Germline values: CDR1 DFQATT, CDR2 SNEGSKA (reference sequence). The CDR3 totals 15 residues. Trimming stripped 3 bases from V and 4 bases from J, with 18 bases between. The CDR3 DNA reads as TGCAGTGCTAGTCCTGTGGCGGGGTGGGGCACTGAAGCTTTCTTT. Protein product: CSASPVAGWGTEAFF.

In the case of this clone: Other DNA sequences in the same sample also yield this CDR3. This chain joins TRBV7-3 and TRBJ1-1; D not certain. Germline CDR1 reads SGHTA; CDR2 reads FQGTGA. The CDR3 is made up of 13 amino acids. Trimming shortened V by 2 bases and J by 0 bases, and 4 bases separated the two germline ends. CDR3 sequence (DNA): TGTGCCAGCAGCTTATCAGTGAACACTGAAGCTTTCTTT. Encoded protein: CASSLSVNTEAFF.

In its sample, this clone was seen once. This chain connects TRBV5-1 to TRBJ2-7; 10 bases map to TRBD2. The CDR3 has 16 residues. Germline trimming cut 1 base from V and 2 bases from J; bases unmatched to any gene: 6. Germline V lookup: CDR1 SGHRS, CDR2 YFSETQ. The CDR3 sequence is CASSLLASGRTYEQYF. CDR3 bases: TGCGCCAGCAGCTTGTTGGCTAGCGGGAGAACCTACGAGCAGTACTTC.

This chain links TRBV9 with TRBJ2-1, with TRBD2 matching over 11 bases. With 3 bases clipped from V and 3 bases from J, the junction kept 8 bases outside the gene matches. The CDR3 contains 17 residues. Germline V gives CDR1 SGDLS, CDR2 YYNGEE. The CDR3 sequence: CASSGIAGGSGYNEQFF. The CDR3 DNA reads as TGTGCCAGCAGCGGGATAGCGGGAGGGTCTGGCTACAATGAGCAGTTCTTC.

This CDR3 reads CASSFRGANEKLFF. Here the CDR3 DNA reads TGTGCCAGCAGCTTCCGGGGGGCTAATGAAAAACTGTTTTTT. J is TRBJ1-4 and V is TRBV27; TRBD1 is a possible D gene (5 bases). Germline CDR1 MNHEY, CDR2 SMNVEV (reference sequence). V was trimmed by 6 bases and J by 3 bases, leaving 11 bases between them. The CDR3 consists of 14 residues.

The chain couples TRBV7-9 to TRBJ2-1; 9 bases agree with TRBD2. V dropped 5 bases and J dropped 10; count of bases not matched to a gene: 15. This CDR3 spans 16 amino acids. Looked up from germline, CDR1 is SEHNR and CDR2 is FQNEAQ (reference sequence). This CDR3 is CASSEGPGLAGKEQFF. The CDR3 nucleotides read TGTGCCAGCAGCGAAGGGCCTGGGCTAGCGGGAAAAGAGCAGTTCTTC.

The V call is TRBV11-2, the J call TRBJ2-7, with 11 bases aligning to TRBD2. This CDR3 has 15 amino acids. The V gene's germline CDR1 is SGHAT and CDR2 FQNNGV. V trimming: 3 bases; J trimming: 2 bases; junction bases outside the gene matches: 3. The chain's CDR3 is CASSFDSGRAYEQYF. CDR3 bases: TGTGCCAGCAGCTTTGATAGCGGGAGGGCCTACGAGCAGTACTTC.

V and J are TRBV10-2 and TRBJ2-1; 13 nucleotides align to TRBD2. This CDR3 has 15 residues. The V gene's germline CDR1 is WSHSY and CDR2 SAAADI. The ends lost 1 base at V and 7 bases at J; junction bases unmatched: 1. CDR3 coding DNA: TGCGCCAGCAGTGAGTGGGGACTAGCGGGAAATGAGCAGTTCTTC. Amino acids: CASSEWGLAGNEQFF.

The CDR3 bases are TGTGCCAGCAGTCAAATACAGGGGGCTTACCCCTATGGCTACACCTTC. Its protein product is CASSQIQGAYPYGYTF. V usage is TRBV28 and J usage is TRBJ1-2; 9 positions agree with TRBD1. The junction had 11 bases not matched to a gene; V was cut back by 5 bases and J by 4 bases. This CDR3 has 16 amino acids. Germline V CDR1 and CDR2: MDHEN, SYDVKM.